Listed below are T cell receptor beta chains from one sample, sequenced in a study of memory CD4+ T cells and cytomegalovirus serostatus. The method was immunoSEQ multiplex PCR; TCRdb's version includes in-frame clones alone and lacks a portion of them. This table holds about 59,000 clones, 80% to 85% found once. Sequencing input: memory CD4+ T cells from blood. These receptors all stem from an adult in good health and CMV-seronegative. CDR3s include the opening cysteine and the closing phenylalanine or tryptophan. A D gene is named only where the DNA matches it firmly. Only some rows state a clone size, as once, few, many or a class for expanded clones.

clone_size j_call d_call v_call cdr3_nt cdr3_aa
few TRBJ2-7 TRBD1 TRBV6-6 TGTGCCAGCAGTTCCGGACAGGTAAAGGTAAACGAGCAGTACTTC CASSSGQVKVNEQYF
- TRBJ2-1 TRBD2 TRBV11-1 TGTGCCAGCAGCGGGGGAGGGGCGGGGCTCTCCTACAATGAGCAGTTCTTC CASSGGGAGLSYNEQFF
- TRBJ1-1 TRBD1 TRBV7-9 TGTGCCAGCCAGGGGGGGAACATGAACACTGAAGCTTTCTTT CASQGGNMNTEAFF
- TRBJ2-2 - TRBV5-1 TGCGCCAGCAGCTTGTACGTGAACACCGGGGAGCTGTTTTTT CASSLYVNTGELFF
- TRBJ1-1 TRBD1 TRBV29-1 TGCAGCGGTAGACAGGGGGCTGACACTGAAGCTTTCTTT CSGRQGADTEAFF
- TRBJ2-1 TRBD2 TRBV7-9 TGTGCCAGCAGCCGGGCGGGACTAGCGGGATCAAAGTCCTACAATGAGCAGTTCTTC CASSRAGLAGSKSYNEQFF
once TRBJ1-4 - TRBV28 TGTGCCAGCAGAGTAGGCAGCACTTGGGAAAAACTGTTTTTT CASRVGSTWEKLFF
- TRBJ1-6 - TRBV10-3 TGTGCCATCAGTGCGACGAGCGTGGGGCAGCATTCACCCCTCCACTTT CAISATSVGQHSPLHF
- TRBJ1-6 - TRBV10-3 TGTGCCATCAGCCTAAATACAGGGTCTGGCTCACCCCTCCACTTT CAISLNTGSGSPLHF
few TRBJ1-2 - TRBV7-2 TGTGCCAGCAGCTTAGAGGTTGGCTACACCTTC CASSLEVGYTF
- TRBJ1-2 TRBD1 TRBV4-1 TGCGCCAGCAGCCTTAATAGACAGGGGGCTGGCGGCTACACCTTC CASSLNRQGAGGYTF
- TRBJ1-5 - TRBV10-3 TGTGCCATCAGTGAAGTGACTCAGCCCCAGCATTTT CAISEVTQPQHF